A selection of T cell receptor beta chains follows, all from one sample in a study of regulatory T cells in long-lasting Graves disease. TCRdb re-called the multiplex PCR reads through MiXCR, storing one row per CDR3 protein. The sample has roughly 430,000 distinct CDR3 sequences, 16% seen once; the top ten hold around 11%. This sample was shared with a second study, whose subject was T cells in Graves' hyperthyroidism and ophthalmopathy.

This material consisted of peripheral blood mononuclear cells (PBMCs), taken at new diagnosis, from a patient treated with antithyroid drugs. These receptors came from a woman aged 30 to 39 with Graves disease. Each CDR3 is given with its conserved first and last residue. A D gene is named only where the DNA matches it firmly. Expanded clones get a size class; other rows say once, few or many, or leave the size out.

J,D,size,V,DNA,CDR3
TRBJ1-2,TRBD1,-,TRBV28,TGTGCCAGCAGTTTGCACAGGGGGATAGTGGGCGGCTACACCTTC,CASSLHRGIVGGYTF
TRBJ2-7,-,many,TRBV12-3/TRBV12-4,TGTGCCAGCAGTTTGAAAGGGACCGGTGGAACCTACGAGCAGTACTTC,CASSLKGTGGTYEQYF
TRBJ2-1,-,few,TRBV5-1,TGCGCCAGCAGCTTGGTCGCATACATGGAGCAGTTCTTC,CASSLVAYMEQFF
TRBJ2-2,-,-,TRBV28,TGTGCCACCGCTGCGAACACCGGGGAGCTGTTTTTT,CATAANTGELFF
TRBJ1-4,TRBD1,many,TRBV2,TGTGCCAGCAGGGGGACAGGAATGGGAGAAAAACTGTTTTTT,CASRGTGMGEKLFF
TRBJ1-1,-,few,TRBV15,TGTGCCACCAGCCGCCTGATGAACACTAAAGCTTTCTTT,CATSRLMNTKAFF
TRBJ1-5,-,many,TRBV10-3,TGTGCCATCAGTGAGGGACAGTTTAGCAATCAGCCCCAGCATTTT,CAISEGQFSNQPQHF
TRBJ2-7,-,many,TRBV28,TGTGCCAGCAGTTTTGACAAAAATTTGGAGCAGTACTTC,CASSFDKNLEQYF
TRBJ2-7,TRBD1,many,TRBV12-3/TRBV12-4,TGTGCCAGCAGTTTAGTGGGACAGGGCACCTACGAGCAGTACTTC,CASSLVGQGTYEQYF
TRBJ2-3,TRBD2,-,TRBV29-1,TGCAGCGCGGCCGGGACTAGCGGGGACACAGATACGCAGTATTTT,CSAAGTSGDTDTQYF
TRBJ2-7,-,-,TRBV6-1,TGTGCCAGCAGTCCTGATCTAAAGTACGAGCAGTACTTC,CASSPDLKYEQYF
TRBJ2-5,-,-,TRBV9,TGTGCCAGCGGGGACCCCGGGGAAGAGACCCAGTACTTC,CASGDPGEETQYF
TRBJ1-2,-,many,TRBV11-2,TGTGCCAGCAGCTTACCTCAGGAGAACTATGGCTACACCTTC,CASSLPQENYGYTF
TRBJ1-1,TRBD1,-,TRBV29-1,TGCAGCGCAGTAACAGGGGGAGTAGCTGAAGCTTTCTTT,CSAVTGGVAEAFF
TRBJ2-1,TRBD2,many,TRBV7-3,TGTGCCAGCAGCCGCCCTAGCGGGGGCTACAATGAGCAGTTCTTC,CASSRPSGGYNEQFF
TRBJ2-1,TRBD1,-,TRBV5-1,TGCGCCAGCAGCTTCGGGACAGGGAACAATGAGCAGTTCTTC,CASSFGTGNNEQFF
TRBJ2-3,-,many,TRBV7-2,TGTGCCAGCAGCCAAGGTCGGGCCTTGCAGTATTTT,CASSQGRALQYF
TRBJ2-6,-,-,TRBV5-1,TGCGCCAGCAGCTCGTCCCACCCAGTATTAGACGGGGCCAACGTCCTGACTTTC,CASSSSHPVLDGANVLTF
TRBJ2-7,TRBD2,many,TRBV20-1,TGCAGTGCTCAACTAGCGGGAGACCCCTTGTACGAGCAGTACTTC,CSAQLAGDPLYEQYF
TRBJ2-1,-,few,TRBV7-9,TGTGCCAGCAGCTTAGCACAGGGACGTAACAATGAGCAGTTCTTC,CASSLAQGRNNEQFF
TRBJ1-5,-,-,TRBV6-1,TGTGCCAGCAGATCCAGGGTAGGTCAGCCCCAGCATTTT,CASRSRVGQPQHF
TRBJ1-1,TRBD1,few,TRBV7-9,TGTGCCAGCAGCTTATCCCACGCAGGGGGGGCTGAAGCTTTCTTT,CASSLSHAGGAEAFF
TRBJ2-3,TRBD2,-,TRBV11-2,TGTGCCAGCAGCCAGGGACTAGCGCCGACAGATACGCAGTATTTT,CASSQGLAPTDTQYF
TRBJ2-3,-,few,TRBV18,TGTGCCAGCTCACCTATGGGCACAGATACGCAGTATTTT,CASSPMGTDTQYF
TRBJ1-2,-,-,TRBV10-3,TGTGCCATCAGTGAGGGGCTCGGCTACACCTTC,CAISEGLGYTF
TRBJ1-1,-,many,TRBV5-1,TGCGCCAGCAGCTTGGATTGGGTGGACACTGAAGCTTTCTTT,CASSLDWVDTEAFF
TRBJ2-1,-,many,TRBV2,TGTGCCAGCAGTGAAGGCGGGAATGAGCAGTTCTTC,CASSEGGNEQFF
TRBJ1-5,-,many,TRBV18,TGTGCCAGCTCAGCAGACAGTCAGCCCCAGCATTTT,CASSADSQPQHF
TRBJ1-6,-,-,TRBV6-1,TGTGCCACTCGACAGGAAACCAATTCACCCCTCCACTTT,CATRQETNSPLHF